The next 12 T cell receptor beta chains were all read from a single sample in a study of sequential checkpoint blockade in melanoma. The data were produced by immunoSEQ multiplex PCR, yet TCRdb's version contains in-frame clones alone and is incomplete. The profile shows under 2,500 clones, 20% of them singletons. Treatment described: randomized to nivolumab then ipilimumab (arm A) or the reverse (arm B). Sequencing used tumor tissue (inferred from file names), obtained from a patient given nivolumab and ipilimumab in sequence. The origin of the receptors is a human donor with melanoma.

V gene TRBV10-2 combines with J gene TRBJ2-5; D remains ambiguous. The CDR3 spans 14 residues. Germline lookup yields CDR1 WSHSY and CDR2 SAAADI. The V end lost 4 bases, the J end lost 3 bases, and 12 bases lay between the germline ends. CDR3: CASSASSHEETQYF. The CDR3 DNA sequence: TGCGCCAGCAGTGCCTCCTCCCACGAAGAGACCCAGTACTTC.

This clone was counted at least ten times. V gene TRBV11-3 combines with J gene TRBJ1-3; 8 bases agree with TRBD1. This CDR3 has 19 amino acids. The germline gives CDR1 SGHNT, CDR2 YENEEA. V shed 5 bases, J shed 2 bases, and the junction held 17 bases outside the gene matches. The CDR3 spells CASSQGQGFVTEAGNTIYF. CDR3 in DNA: TGTGCCAGCAGCCAAGGACAGGGATTCGTAACTGAGGCTGGAAACACCATATATTTT.

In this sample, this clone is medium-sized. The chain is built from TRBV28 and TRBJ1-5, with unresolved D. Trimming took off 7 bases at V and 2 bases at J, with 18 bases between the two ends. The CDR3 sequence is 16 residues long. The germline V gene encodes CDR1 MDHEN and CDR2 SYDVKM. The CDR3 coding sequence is TGTGCCAGCACCCTAAGTCACGGCGGCGGCAATCAGCCCCAGCATTTT. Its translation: CASTLSHGGGNQPQHF.

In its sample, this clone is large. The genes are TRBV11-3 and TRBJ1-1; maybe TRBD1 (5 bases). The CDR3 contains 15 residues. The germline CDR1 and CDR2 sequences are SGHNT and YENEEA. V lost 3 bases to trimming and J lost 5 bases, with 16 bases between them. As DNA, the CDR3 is TGTGCCAGCAGCTTGGGACTGGGGTCGAAAACTGAAGCTTTCTTT. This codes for CASSLGLGSKTEAFF.

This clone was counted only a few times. CDR3 residues: CASSVDRGYNEQFF. In nucleotides, the CDR3 is TGTGCCAGCAGCGTGGACAGGGGTTACAATGAGCAGTTCTTC. V usage is TRBV11-3 and J usage is TRBJ2-1; TRBD1 matches 9 bases. The CDR3 is 14 residues long. J was trimmed by 4 bases and V by 5 bases; bases with no gene match: 3. CDR1 and CDR2 (germline): SGHNT, YENEEA.

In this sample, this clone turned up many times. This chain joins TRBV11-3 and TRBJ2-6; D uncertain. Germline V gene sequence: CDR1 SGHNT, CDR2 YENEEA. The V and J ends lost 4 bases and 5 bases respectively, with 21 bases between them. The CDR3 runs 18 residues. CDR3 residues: CASSCLPSRQSRANVLTF. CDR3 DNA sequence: TGTGCCAGCAGCTGTCTTCCATCTCGACAAAGTCGGGCCAACGTCCTGACTTTC.

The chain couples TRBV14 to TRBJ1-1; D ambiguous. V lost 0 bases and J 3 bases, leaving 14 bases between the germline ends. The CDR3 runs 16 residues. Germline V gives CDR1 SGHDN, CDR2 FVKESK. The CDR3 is CASSQDPAGRYTEAFF. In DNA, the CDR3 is TGTGCCAGCAGCCAAGATCCTGCGGGGAGGTACACTGAAGCTTTCTTT.

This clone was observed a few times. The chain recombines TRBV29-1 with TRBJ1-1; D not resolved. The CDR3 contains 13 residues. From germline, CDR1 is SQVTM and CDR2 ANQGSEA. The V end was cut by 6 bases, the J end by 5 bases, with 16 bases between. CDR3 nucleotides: TGCAGCGTGGCCCAGTTGGCGGGAACTGAAGCTTTCTTT. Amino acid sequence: CSVAQLAGTEAFF.

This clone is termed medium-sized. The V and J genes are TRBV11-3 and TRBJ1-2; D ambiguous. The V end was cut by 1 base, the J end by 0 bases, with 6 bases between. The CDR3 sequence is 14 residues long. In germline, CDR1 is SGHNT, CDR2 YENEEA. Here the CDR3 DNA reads TGTGCCAGCAGCTTAGGCAGGACTAACTATGGCTACACCTTC. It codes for CASSLGRTNYGYTF. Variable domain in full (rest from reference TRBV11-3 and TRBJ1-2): EAGVVQSPRYKIIEKKQPVAFWCNPISGHNTLYWYLQNLGQGPELLIRYENEEAVDDSQLPKDRFSAERLKGVDSTLKIQPAELGDSAVYLCASSLGRTNYGYTFGSGTRLTVV.

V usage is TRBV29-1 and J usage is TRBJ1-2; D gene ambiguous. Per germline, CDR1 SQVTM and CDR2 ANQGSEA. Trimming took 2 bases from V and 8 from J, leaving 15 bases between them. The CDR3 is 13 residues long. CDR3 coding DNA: TGCAGCGTTGAACCTGCTTCGCTGGGCGGCTACACCTTC. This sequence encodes CSVEPASLGGYTF.

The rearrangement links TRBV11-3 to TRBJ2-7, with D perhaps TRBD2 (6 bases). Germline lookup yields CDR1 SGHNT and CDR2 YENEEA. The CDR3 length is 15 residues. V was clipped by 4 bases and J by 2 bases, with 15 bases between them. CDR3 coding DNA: TGTGCCAGCAGCTCTCAGGCGGGGAATCCCTACGAGCAGTACTTC. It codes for CASSSQAGNPYEQYF.

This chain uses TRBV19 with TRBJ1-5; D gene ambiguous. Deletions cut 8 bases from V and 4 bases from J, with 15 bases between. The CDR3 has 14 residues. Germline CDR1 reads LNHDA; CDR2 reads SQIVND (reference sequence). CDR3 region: CASSRVGKNQPQHF. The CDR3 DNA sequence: TGTGCCAGTTCCAGAGTCGGGAAAAATCAGCCCCAGCATTTT. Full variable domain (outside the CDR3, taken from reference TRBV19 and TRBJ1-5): DGGITQSPKYLFRKEGQNVTLSCEQNLNHDAMYWYRQDPGQGLRLIYYSQIVNDFQKGDIAEGYSVSREKKESFPLTVTSAQKNPTAFYLCASSRVGKNQPQHFGDGTRLSIL.